Listed below are T cell receptor beta chains from one sample, sequenced in a study of Tregs in tolerant kidney transplant recipients. Only in-frame clones appear in the TCRdb table, and some are missing; sequencing was by immunoSEQ multiplex PCR. The sample includes approximately 81,000 clones, roughly 90% of them seen just once. This sample comprised CD4+ T cells from blood (PBMCs), obtained 24 months after the transplant. All receptors derive from a human patient who received a combined kidney and bone marrow transplant. Some of the T cells may derive from the graft donor. The CDR3 runs from the conserved cysteine through the conserved F or W. The order of the fields is clone size, D gene, J gene, V gene, CDR3 DNA, CDR3 protein. A D gene is named only where the DNA matches it firmly. Clone size appears in some rows only: once, few, many, or a class for an expanded clone.

clone size: -; D gene: TRBD1; J gene: TRBJ1-2; V gene: TRBV7-9; CDR3 DNA: TGTGCCAGCAGCCTACGGGACAGGGTGAACTATGGCTACACCTTC; CDR3 protein: CASSLRDRVNYGYTF
clone size: -; D gene: TRBD1; J gene: TRBJ1-2; V gene: TRBV19; CDR3 DNA: TGTGCCAGTAGTACCCGACAGGGGCGGATTTTAGGCTATGGCTACACCTTC; CDR3 protein: CASSTRQGRILGYGYTF
clone size: -; D gene: -; J gene: TRBJ2-7; V gene: TRBV5-1; CDR3 DNA: TGCGCCAGCAGCTCGGACTTTGCCTACGAGCAGTACTTC; CDR3 protein: CASSSDFAYEQYF
clone size: -; D gene: -; J gene: TRBJ1-2; V gene: TRBV5-1; CDR3 DNA: TGCGCCAGCGGTGGGGGGGGCCGCTATGGCTACACCTTC; CDR3 protein: CASGGGGRYGYTF
clone size: once; D gene: -; J gene: TRBJ2-2; V gene: TRBV21-1; CDR3 DNA: TGTGCCAGCAGCAATGCCGGGGACACCGGGGAGCTGTTTTTT; CDR3 protein: CASSNAGDTGELFF
clone size: -; D gene: -; J gene: TRBJ2-1; V gene: TRBV15; CDR3 DNA: TGTGCCACCAGCAGAGAATTCGGGACATACAATGAGCAGTTCTTC; CDR3 protein: CATSREFGTYNEQFF
clone size: -; D gene: TRBD1; J gene: TRBJ2-7; V gene: TRBV19; CDR3 DNA: TGTGCCACCCAAGACCGCGGACAGGGGGTACACGAGCAGTACTTC; CDR3 protein: CATQDRGQGVHEQYF
clone size: -; D gene: TRBD2; J gene: TRBJ2-7; V gene: TRBV11-3; CDR3 DNA: TGTGCCAGCAGCTTAGGGACTAGCGGCTACGAGCAGTACTTC; CDR3 protein: CASSLGTSGYEQYF
clone size: -; D gene: TRBD2; J gene: TRBJ2-1; V gene: TRBV4-3; CDR3 DNA: TGCGCCAGCAGCCTAAATTTAGCGGGAGGGGAGGATGAGCAGTTCTTC; CDR3 protein: CASSLNLAGGEDEQFF
clone size: -; D gene: -; J gene: TRBJ2-2; V gene: TRBV18; CDR3 DNA: TGTGCCAGCTCACCAGACTATTCCACCGGGGAGCTGTTTTTT; CDR3 protein: CASSPDYSTGELFF
clone size: -; D gene: -; J gene: TRBJ2-7; V gene: TRBV25-1; CDR3 DNA: TGTGCCAGCAGAACCACCCGGCGGGGAACCTACGAGCAGTACTTC; CDR3 protein: CASRTTRRGTYEQYF
clone size: -; D gene: TRBD2; J gene: TRBJ2-7; V gene: TRBV5-1; CDR3 DNA: TGCGCCAGCAGAATTAGCGGGGGTCCCTCCTACGAGCAGTACTTC; CDR3 protein: CASRISGGPSYEQYF
clone size: -; D gene: TRBD1; J gene: TRBJ1-2; V gene: TRBV27; CDR3 DNA: TGTGCCAGCAGTTATCGGGGGGGACAGCCCTATGGCTACACCTTC; CDR3 protein: CASSYRGGQPYGYTF
clone size: -; D gene: TRBD2; J gene: TRBJ2-1; V gene: TRBV18; CDR3 DNA: TGTGCCAGCTCACCACTAAGCGGGAGGGCCGACAATGAGCAGTTCTTC; CDR3 protein: CASSPLSGRADNEQFF
clone size: once; D gene: -; J gene: TRBJ1-5; V gene: TRBV20-1; CDR3 DNA: TGCAGTGCCGCGGATCAGCCCCAGCATTTT; CDR3 protein: CSAADQPQHF
clone size: once; D gene: -; J gene: TRBJ1-1; V gene: TRBV7-2; CDR3 DNA: TGTGCCAGCAGGGCTGACAGACTGATTGTAACTGAAGCTTTCTTT; CDR3 protein: CASRADRLIVTEAFF
clone size: once; D gene: -; J gene: TRBJ2-7; V gene: TRBV6-5; CDR3 DNA: TGTGCCAGCAGTGAGAGCGGTACCTACGAGCAGTACTTC; CDR3 protein: CASSESGTYEQYF
clone size: -; D gene: TRBD1; J gene: TRBJ1-2; V gene: TRBV7-8; CDR3 DNA: TGTGCCAGCAGCTTAGCGTTGGGGACAGGGGGCGGCTACACCTTC; CDR3 protein: CASSLALGTGGGYTF
clone size: -; D gene: -; J gene: TRBJ2-3; V gene: TRBV7-9; CDR3 DNA: TGTGCCAGCAGCTCCGTAGCTGATACGCAGTATTTT; CDR3 protein: CASSSVADTQYF
clone size: -; D gene: TRBD1; J gene: TRBJ2-7; V gene: TRBV7-2; CDR3 DNA: TGTGCCAGCAGCTTCGTGGGACAGGGGAACTACGAGCAGTACTTC; CDR3 protein: CASSFVGQGNYEQYF
clone size: -; D gene: TRBD1; J gene: TRBJ1-1; V gene: TRBV9; CDR3 DNA: TGTGCCAGCAGCCCCCGACAGGGAAACACTGAAGCTTTCTTT; CDR3 protein: CASSPRQGNTEAFF
clone size: -; D gene: TRBD1; J gene: TRBJ1-1; V gene: TRBV5-1; CDR3 DNA: TGCGCCAGCAGCCCCCGGGACAGGGGGCAGGGGAACACTGAAGCTTTCTTT; CDR3 protein: CASSPRDRGQGNTEAFF
clone size: -; D gene: -; J gene: TRBJ2-2; V gene: TRBV19; CDR3 DNA: TGTGCCAGTAGTATAGATCGAGTAGTTAGCGGGGAGCTGTTTTTT; CDR3 protein: CASSIDRVVSGELFF
clone size: few; D gene: -; J gene: TRBJ2-4; V gene: TRBV4-2; CDR3 DNA: TGTGCCAGCAGCCAAGACAGGCAGGGTAGGGACATTCAGTACTTC; CDR3 protein: CASSQDRQGRDIQYF
clone size: -; D gene: -; J gene: TRBJ2-7; V gene: TRBV11-3; CDR3 DNA: TGTGCCAGCAGCTTAGATCGGGGGGCTTCCTACGAGCAGTACTTC; CDR3 protein: CASSLDRGASYEQYF
clone size: -; D gene: TRBD1; J gene: TRBJ1-2; V gene: TRBV19; CDR3 DNA: TGTGCCAGTAGTACCAGACAGGGAATCTATGGCTACACCTTC; CDR3 protein: CASSTRQGIYGYTF
clone size: -; D gene: TRBD1; J gene: TRBJ1-2; V gene: TRBV4-3; CDR3 DNA: TGCGCCAGCAGCCAAGCAACAGGGGGAGAAAGTCGTGGCTACACCTTC; CDR3 protein: CASSQATGGESRGYTF
clone size: few; D gene: TRBD1; J gene: TRBJ1-4; V gene: TRBV10-3; CDR3 DNA: TGTGCCGTACAGGGGAGCACTAATGAAAAACTGTTTTTT; CDR3 protein: CAVQGSTNEKLFF